Each of the 29 T cell receptor beta chains below was sequenced from the same sample in a study of T cells in women clearing cervical HPV infection (dated by TCRdb to 2016 to 2018). Library preparation was by the immunoSEQ multiplex PCR assay. The table comes from immuneACCESS by way of TCRdb, which keeps in-frame sequences with V and J called. Part of the clones is missing from these tables; in studies checked, under half for an unresolved V gene and the rest for unknown reasons. For this sample, the table gives 30,000 to 50,000 clones. Around 4.7% of the sample is in the top ten clones. The sequencing sample was made of blood buffy coat. The source of these receptors is a woman aged 18 to 75 with a cervical HPV16 infection that either progressed to CIN3+ or cleared (not recorded which).

A word on this clone: Coverage ceases 3 residues before the CDR3 finishes, and the germline J gene fills in the end. The rearrangement uses TRBV10-3 and TRBJ1-2, with a weak D call TRBD1 (5 bases). Looked up from germline, CDR1 is ENHRY and CDR2 is SYGVKD. CDR3 size: 15 residues. CDR3: CAISDPGPTDHGYTF. CDR3 DNA, as far as it was read: TGTGCCATCAGTGATCCCGGCCCGACAGATCACGGC.

Of note for this clone: The CDR3 is cut off 3 residues early in the read; its end comes from the germline J gene. The V call is TRBV18, the J call TRBJ2-7; no definite D call. CDR3 length: 13 residues. From germline, CDR1 is KGHSH and CDR2 LQKENI. With 3 bases removed from V and 3 bases from J, the gap between germline ends came to 9 bases. The CDR3 protein is CASSPQDNYEQYF. The CDR3 bases that were read are TGTGCCAGCTCACCCCAAGACAACTACGAG.

Regarding this clone: Sequencing ends 3 residues short of the CDR3 end; the germline J gene provides the rest. This chain joins TRBV20-1 and TRBJ1-4; 7 positions match TRBD1. Looked up from germline, CDR1 is DFQATT and CDR2 is SNEGSKA (reference sequence). This CDR3 has 13 amino acids. V dropped 4 bases and J dropped 7; count of bases not matched to a gene: 6. The sequenced part of the CDR3 DNA is TGCAGTGCTAACGACAGGGTTGGTGAAAAA. It encodes CSANDRVGEK. The complete CDR3 protein is CSANDRVGEKLFF.

With regard to this clone: Read sequence stops 3 residues before the CDR3 end, and the germline J gene provides the missing end. The rearrangement joins TRBV19 to TRBJ2-1; 10 nucleotides match TRBD2. Germline assignment: CDR1 LNHDA and CDR2 SQIVND (reference sequence). V lost 5 bases to trimming and J lost 7 bases; unmatched junction nucleotides: 5. CDR3 length: 14 residues. The DNA read from the CDR3 is TGTGCCAGTAGTTCCCCGGGACTAGCGAATGAG. It yields the protein CASSSPGLANE. The entire CDR3 reads CASSSPGLANEQFF.

Regarding this clone: With the read ending 3 residues before the CDR3 end, the germline J gene is used to fill in that end. The chain links TRBV5-4 to TRBJ2-3; a weak D match, TRBD1 (5 bases). The CDR3 is 15 amino acids. The germline V and J ends were trimmed by 1 base and 6 bases, with 15 bases remaining between them. From germline, CDR1 is SGHNT and CDR2 YYREEE (reference sequence). The CDR3 spells CASSLPGPKGDTQYF. The CDR3 bases that were read are TGTGCCAGCAGCTTGCCGGGCCCAAAGGGGGATACG.

The CDR3: CASSEEQGHSGELFF. The DNA read from the CDR3 is TGTGCCAGCAGTGAAGAACAGGGGCACTCCGGGGAG. V gene TRBV6-1 combines with J gene TRBJ2-2; 7 bases are shared with TRBD1. The read is 3 residues too short to cover the CDR3 end, so that end is filled in from the germline J gene. Trimming removed 1 base from V and 6 bases from J; junction bases left unmatched: 5. CDR1 MNHNS and CDR2 SASEGT come from the germline V gene. The CDR3 length is 15 residues.

Comments on this clone: Read coverage stops 3 residues before the CDR3 terminus; the germline J gene supplies the remainder. The chain has TRBV6-2 or TRBV6-3 and TRBJ1-2, with D perhaps TRBD1 (6 bases). Germline V gives CDR1 MNHEY, CDR2 SVGEGT. The CDR3 consists of 13 residues. The V end was cut by 4 bases, the J end by 6 bases, with 12 bases between. Here the CDR3 reads CASSLRGIDGYTF. Incomplete CDR3 DNA: TGTGCCAGCAGTTTGAGGGGGATCGATGGC.

Notes on this clone: The read ends 3 residues early relative to the CDR3; the germline J gene fills the gap. V is TRBV7-9 and J is TRBJ2-7; 9 nucleotides match TRBD1. Trimming cost V 5 bases and J 5 bases; bases outside gene matches: 7. The CDR3 covers 14 residues. Looked up from germline, CDR1 is SEHNR and CDR2 is FQNEAQ (reference sequence). The sequenced CDR3 bases are TGTGCCAGCAGCCTGGGACAGGGTGTCAACGAG. It is translated as CASSLGQGVNE. The CDR3, in full, reads CASSLGQGVNEQYF.

To note about this clone: The CDR3 goes on 3 residues after the read ends, and that part is filled in from the germline J gene. V is TRBV2 and J is TRBJ2-1, with 9 nucleotides matching TRBD1. The CDR3 covers 15 residues. V gave up 7 bases and J gave up 3 bases; unmatched junction bases: 7. The germline V gene has CDR1 SNHLY and CDR2 FYNNEI. This chain's CDR3 is CASTPGQGGYNEQFF. The part of the CDR3 DNA that was read is TGTGCCAGCACCCCGGGACAGGGTGGCTACAATGAG. The full variable domain, completed using reference TRBV2 and TRBJ2-1, is EPEVTQTPSHQVTQMGQEVILRCVPISNHLYFYWYRQILGQKVEFLVSFYNNEISEKSEIFDDQFSVERPDGSNFTLKIRSTKLEDSAMYFCASTPGQGGYNEQFFGPGTRLTVL.

In the case of this clone: The read falls 3 residues short of the CDR3 end, and the missing part is taken from the germline J gene. J is TRBJ2-1 and V is TRBV6-2 or TRBV6-3, with 9 nucleotides matching TRBD2. The CDR3 loop spans 15 amino acids. With V trimmed by 6 bases and J by 8 bases, 11 bases remained unmatched. Germline V lookup: CDR1 MNHEY, CDR2 SVGEGT. The sequenced CDR3 bases are TGTGCCAGCAGCCTCGGGGAGCGGGGGGTGGATGAG. Amino acid sequence: CASSLGERGVDE. The whole CDR3 reads CASSLGERGVDEQFF.

Concerning this clone itself: Read data end 3 residues before the CDR3 end; the end is taken from the germline J gene. J is TRBJ2-1 and V is TRBV19, with 12 bases identical to TRBD2. Germline V CDR1 and CDR2: LNHDA, SQIVND (reference sequence). V shed 10 bases and J 6 bases; nucleotides not matched to a gene: 4. This CDR3 region has 13 residues. CDR3 sequence reads: CATLLAGGNEQFF. The sequenced CDR3 bases are TGTGCCACCCTACTAGCGGGGGGCAATGAG.

Points on this clone: The CDR3 end falls 3 residues outside the read, so it is completed with the germline J gene. This chain uses TRBV19 with TRBJ2-5; 7 nucleotides agree with TRBD1. Unmatched junction bases numbered 6, after V lost 3 bases and J lost 5 bases. Per germline, CDR1 LNHDA and CDR2 SQIVND (reference sequence). The CDR3 spans 14 residues. CDR3 bases read: TGTGCCAGTAGTATGCAGGGGGTGACGGAGACC. Protein: CASSMQGVTET. The whole CDR3 sequence is CASSMQGVTETQYF. The full variable domain, in which reference TRBV19 and TRBJ2-5 provide the parts outside the CDR3, is DGGITQSPKYLFRKEGQNVTLSCEQNLNHDAMYWYRQDPGQGLRLIYYSQIVNDFQKGDIAEGYSVSREKKESFPLTVTSAQKNPTAFYLCASSMQGVTETQYFGPGTRLLVL.

Remarks on this clone: The CDR3 extends 3 residues past the end of the read, so its final part is completed from the germline J gene. The rearrangement links TRBV20-1 to TRBJ1-5, with unresolved D. V lost 3 bases and J 2 bases, leaving 14 bases between the germline ends. Germline V lookup: CDR1 DFQATT, CDR2 SNEGSKA (reference sequence). CDR3 length: 15 amino acids. The CDR3 DNA, read in part, is TGCAGTGCTAGCGCCAGAACAGCTGGCAATCAGCCC. Protein sequence: CSASARTAGNQP. The complete CDR3 protein is CSASARTAGNQPQHF.

Remarks on this clone: With the read ending 3 residues before the CDR3 end, the germline J gene is used to fill in that end. The chain couples TRBV20-1 to TRBJ2-2; D is undetermined. CDR3 length: 12 amino acids. V lost 0 bases and J 4 bases, leaving 3 bases between the germline ends. CDR1 and CDR2 from the germline V gene are DFQATT and SNEGSKA (reference sequence). The CDR3 protein is CSARDLTGELFF. The CDR3 DNA, read in part, is TGCAGTGCTAGAGATCTCACCGGGGAG.

Worth noting for this clone: The read comes to an end 3 residues before the CDR3 does, leaving the germline J gene to fill in the end. The chain links TRBV19 to TRBJ1-1; D may be TRBD1 (5 bases). The CDR3 runs 11 residues. Germline CDR1 LNHDA, CDR2 SQIVND (reference sequence). The CDR3 region is CASRRGPVAFF. The CDR3 bases that were read are TGTGCCAGTAGGAGGGGCCCCGTG.

Worth noting for this clone: The observed sequence ends 3 residues before the CDR3 terminus, with the missing tail filled in from the germline J gene. The chain links TRBV5-1 to TRBJ1-4, with 8 bases that match TRBD1. The CDR3 runs to 15 residues. Trimming removed 3 bases from V and 8 bases from J; junction bases left unmatched: 9. Germline assignment: CDR1 SGHRS and CDR2 YFSETQ. The CDR3 sequence is CASSSTGGAPEKLFF. CDR3 bases read: TGCGCCAGCAGCTCTACAGGGGGGGCACCCGAAAAA.

Points on this clone: From the germline J gene comes the end of the CDR3, since the read stops 3 residues before it. The V and J genes are TRBV5-5 and TRBJ1-1; TRBD1 is a possible D gene (6 bases). This CDR3 has 15 residues. With 4 bases removed from V and 1 base from J, the gap between germline ends came to 14 bases. Germline loops: CDR1 SGHKS, CDR2 YYEKEE (reference sequence). CDR3 bases read: TGTGCCAGCAGCCAACACGACAGGTGGAACACTGAA. Its protein is CASSQHDRWNTE. The full CDR3 protein reads CASSQHDRWNTEAFF.

Concerning this clone: The sequence runs out 3 residues before the end of the CDR3; the remainder is reconstructed from the germline J gene. The rearrangement joins TRBV5-1 to TRBJ1-2; D not resolved. The V gene's germline CDR1 is SGHRS and CDR2 YFSETQ. The ends were cut back, 2 bases at V and 2 bases at J, with 7 bases in the middle. The CDR3 covers 13 residues. The part of the CDR3 DNA that was read is TGCGCCAGCAGCTTCGGTGCGAACTATGGC. Its translation: CASSFGANYG. The CDR3 in full is CASSFGANYGYTF.

As concerns this clone: The observed sequence ends 3 residues before the CDR3 terminus, with the missing tail filled in from the germline J gene. V usage is TRBV30 and J usage is TRBJ1-5; perhaps TRBD1 as D (6 bases). The CDR3 sequence is 15 residues long. V was shortened by 2 bases and J by 7 bases, with 18 bases between the two germline ends. Looked up from germline, CDR1 is GTSNPN and CDR2 is SVGIG (reference sequence). The CDR3 is CAWSPSGGARQPQHF. The sequenced CDR3 bases are TGTGCCTGGAGTCCAAGTGGGGGGGCACGGCAGCCC.

Note on this clone: The observed sequence ends 3 residues before the CDR3 terminus, with the missing tail filled in from the germline J gene. The chain carries TRBV5-1 and TRBJ1-5, with D unresolved. Germline CDR1 and CDR2: SGHRS and YFSETQ. The CDR3 is 13 residues long. Trimming stripped 0 bases from V and 5 bases from J, with 6 bases between. This CDR3 is CASSLAGDQPQHF. The CDR3 bases that were read are TGCGCCAGCAGCTTGGCCGGGGATCAGCCC. The whole variable domain, remainder taken from reference TRBV5-1 and TRBJ1-5, is KAGVTQTPRYLIKTRGQQVTLSCSPISGHRSVSWYQQTPGQGLQFLFEYFSETQRNKGNFPGRFSGRQFSNSRSEMNVSTLELGDSALYLCASSLAGDQPQHFGDGTRLSIL.

As to this clone: The DNA ends 3 residues before the CDR3 does, and the rest of the CDR3 is filled in from the germline J gene. The V and J genes are TRBV19 and TRBJ1-5, with 10 bases lining up with TRBD1. V gave up 5 bases and J gave up 1 base; unmatched junction bases: 2. This CDR3 is 15 amino acids long. CDR1 LNHDA and CDR2 SQIVND come from the germline V gene (reference sequence). The CDR3 bases that were read are TGTGCCAGTAGTTTGGACAGGGGGAGCAATCAGCCC. This gives the protein CASSLDRGSNQP. The entire CDR3 is CASSLDRGSNQPQHF.

The sequenced part of the CDR3 DNA is TGTGCCAGCAGCCCAACTAGCGGGATAGAGACC. Translated, it gives CASSPTSGIET. The full CDR3 protein reads CASSPTSGIETQYF. The genes are TRBV6-2 or TRBV6-3 and TRBJ2-5; 10 bases are a match to TRBD2. The sequenced fragment ends 3 residues before the CDR3 boundary, so the rest is inferred from the germline J gene. The V segment lost 6 bases and the J segment 4 bases; nucleotides outside the gene matches: 5. The CDR3 spans 14 residues. The germline CDR1 and CDR2 sequences are MNHEY and SVGEGT.

In the case of this clone: With the read ending 3 residues before the CDR3 end, the germline J gene is used to fill in that end. The chain employs TRBV27 and TRBJ1-1; 7 bases align to TRBD1. The V segment lost 5 bases and the J segment 1 base; nucleotides outside the gene matches: 4. Germline assignment: CDR1 MNHEY and CDR2 SMNVEV (reference sequence). The CDR3 spans 14 residues. Partial CDR3 DNA: TGTGCCAGCAGTCCCAACAGGGGGAACACTGAA. Protein product: CASSPNRGNTE. The entire CDR3 is CASSPNRGNTEAFF.

On this clone: The CDR3 end falls 3 residues outside the read, so it is completed with the germline J gene. The genes are TRBV6-1 and TRBJ1-5; tentative D call: TRBD1 (5 bases). The CDR3 has 15 residues. Trimming pared 3 bases from V and 7 bases from J, leaving 16 bases between. Germline-derived CDR1 and CDR2 are MNHNS and SASEGT. The CDR3 is CASSDAIRAVQPQHF. Incomplete CDR3 DNA: TGTGCCAGCAGTGACGCCATCAGGGCGGTCCAGCCC.

With regard to this clone: The CDR3 end is not reached by the read, which stops 3 residues before it; the germline J gene fills it in. This rearrangement joins TRBV5-1 to TRBJ1-3; D remains ambiguous. Between the trimmed V and J ends, which lost 1 base and 0 bases, there was a span of 8 bases. Germline V lookup: CDR1 SGHRS, CDR2 YFSETQ. The CDR3 is 15 residues long. Partial CDR3 DNA: TGCGCCAGCAGCTTGACTCTTGGCTCTGGAAACACC. Protein product: CASSLTLGSGNT. The whole CDR3 region reads CASSLTLGSGNTIYF.

Concerning this clone: Sequencing ends 3 residues short of the CDR3 end; the germline J gene provides the rest. The J gene is TRBJ2-7, the V gene TRBV5-6; 7 bases are shared with TRBD1. CDR1 is SGHDT and CDR2 is YYEEEE in the germline V gene. The CDR3 loop spans 15 amino acids. V shed 0 bases, J shed 5 bases, and the junction held 8 bases outside the gene matches. The DNA read from the CDR3 is TGTGCCAGCAGCTTGGGGACAGGTTACGGGGACGAG. The encoded protein is CASSLGTGYGDE. The complete CDR3 reads CASSLGTGYGDEQYF.

For this clone: The CDR3 end lies 3 residues beyond the end of the read and is filled in from the germline J gene. J is TRBJ2-7 and V is TRBV6-2 or TRBV6-3; perhaps TRBD2 as D (6 bases). Trimming shortened V by 6 bases and J by 2 bases, and 11 bases separated the two germline ends. CDR1 and CDR2 (germline): MNHEY, SVGEGT. The CDR3 runs to 13 residues. The part of the CDR3 DNA that was read is TGTGCCAGCAGCTACAGCGGGCCCTACGAG. Translated, it gives CASSYSGPYE. The entire CDR3 reads CASSYSGPYEQYF.

Turning to this clone: From the germline J gene comes the end of the CDR3, since the read stops 3 residues before it. This chain joins TRBV19 and TRBJ1-1; tentative D call: TRBD1 (5 bases). CDR3 length equals 11 residues. CDR1 LNHDA and CDR2 SQIVND come from the germline V gene (reference sequence). The CDR3 loop is CASSTGPEAFF. The DNA read from the CDR3 is TGTGCCAGTAGTACAGGGCCCGAA.

CDR3 DNA (partial): TGTGCCAGCAGTGACCCCAGGGGGCTCTATGGC. Its protein product is CASSDPRGLYG. The entire CDR3 is CASSDPRGLYGYTF. The chain recombines TRBV25-1 with TRBJ1-2, with 8 bases fitting TRBD1. The observed sequence ends 3 residues before the CDR3 terminus, with the missing tail filled in from the germline J gene. The CDR3 sequence is 14 residues long. Germline V gene data show CDR1 as MGHDK and CDR2 as SYGVNS. J lost 4 bases, V lost 3 bases, and 4 bases had no gene match.